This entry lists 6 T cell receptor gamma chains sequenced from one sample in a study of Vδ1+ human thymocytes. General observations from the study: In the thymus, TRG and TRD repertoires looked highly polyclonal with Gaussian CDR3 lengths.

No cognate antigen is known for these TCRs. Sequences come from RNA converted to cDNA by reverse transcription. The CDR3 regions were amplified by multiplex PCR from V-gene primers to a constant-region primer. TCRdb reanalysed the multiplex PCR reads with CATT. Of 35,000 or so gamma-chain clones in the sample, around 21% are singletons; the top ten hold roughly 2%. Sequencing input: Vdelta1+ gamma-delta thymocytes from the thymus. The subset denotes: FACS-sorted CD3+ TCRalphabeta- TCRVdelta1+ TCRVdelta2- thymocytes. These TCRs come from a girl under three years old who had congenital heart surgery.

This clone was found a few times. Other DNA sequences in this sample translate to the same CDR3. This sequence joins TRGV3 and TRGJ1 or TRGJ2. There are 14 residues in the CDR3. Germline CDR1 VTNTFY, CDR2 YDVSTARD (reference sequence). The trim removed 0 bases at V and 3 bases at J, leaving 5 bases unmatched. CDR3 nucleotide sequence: TGTGCCACCTGGGACAGGGAGCGTTATTATAAGAAACTCTTT. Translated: CATWDRERYYKKLF.

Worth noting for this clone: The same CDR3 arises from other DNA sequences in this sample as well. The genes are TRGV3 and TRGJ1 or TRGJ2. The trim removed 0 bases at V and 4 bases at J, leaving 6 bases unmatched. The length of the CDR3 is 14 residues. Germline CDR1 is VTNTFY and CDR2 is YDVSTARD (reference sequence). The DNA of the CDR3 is TGTGCCACCTGGGACAGGAGGAGGTATTATAAGAAACTCTTT. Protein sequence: CATWDRRRYYKKLF.

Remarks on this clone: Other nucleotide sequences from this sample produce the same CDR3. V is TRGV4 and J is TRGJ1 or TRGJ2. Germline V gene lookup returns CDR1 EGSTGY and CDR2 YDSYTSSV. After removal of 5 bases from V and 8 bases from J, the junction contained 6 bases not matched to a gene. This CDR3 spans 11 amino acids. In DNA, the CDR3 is TGTGCCACCTGGGTACGCGATAAGAAACTCTTT. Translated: CATWVRDKKLF.

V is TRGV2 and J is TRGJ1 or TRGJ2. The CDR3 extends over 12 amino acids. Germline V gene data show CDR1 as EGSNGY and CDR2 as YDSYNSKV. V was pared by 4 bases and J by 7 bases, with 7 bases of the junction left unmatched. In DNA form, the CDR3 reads TGTGCCACCTGGGATTGGGGGTATAAGAAACTCTTT. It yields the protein CATWDWGYKKLF.

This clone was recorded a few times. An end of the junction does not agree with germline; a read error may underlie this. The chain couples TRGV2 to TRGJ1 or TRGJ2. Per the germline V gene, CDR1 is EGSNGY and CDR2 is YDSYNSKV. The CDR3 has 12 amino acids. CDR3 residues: CATWDRPHKKLF. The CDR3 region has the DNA TGCGCCACCTGGGATAGACCGCACAAGAAACTCTTT.

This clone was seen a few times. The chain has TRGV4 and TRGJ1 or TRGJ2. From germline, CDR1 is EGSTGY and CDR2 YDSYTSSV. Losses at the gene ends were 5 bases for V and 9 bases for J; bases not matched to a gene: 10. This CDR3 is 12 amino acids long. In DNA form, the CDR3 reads TGTGCCACCTGGGCCTTTTGGGGTAAGAAACTCTTT. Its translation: CATWAFWGKKLF.